This section outlines one T cell receptor (beta chain) sequence together with its context. As yet, its antigen is unknown. These data come from a study of cytomegalovirus exposure and HLA in healthy donors. Study conclusions and caveats: Immune exposure was documented only through CMV serostatus. The study carried out a later analysis of TCR beta sequences. It associated some 15,000 of them with specific HLA alleles at a false discovery rate of 0.05.

With 60 Vbeta and 13 Jbeta primers, the PCR was carried out. Using immunoSEQ multiplex PCR, the repertoire was profiled, and TCRdb retains in-frame clones only, with some absent. The sample includes 150,000 to 200,000 clones, roughly 65% seen only once; the top ten take less than 5%. The germline gives CDR1 SGHTA, CDR2 FQGTGA. The CDR3 is 15 residues long. J lost 5 bases, V lost 1 base, and 6 bases had no gene match. The specimen was PBMCs. This TCR derives from a woman younger than 30 in good health and CMV-seropositive. The chain joins TRBV7-3 to TRBJ2-3, with 7 bases aligning to TRBD2. The chain's CDR3 is CASSLSQRGLDTQYF. The CDR3 DNA follows: TGTGCCAGCAGCTTAAGCCAGCGGGGACTAGATACGCAGTATTTT.